The 12 T cell receptor beta chains given below trace back to one sample, sequenced in a study of blood T cell repertoires in COVID-19. Assay used: immunoSEQ multiplex PCR; TCRdb lists only in-frame clones, some missing. The sample lists 200,000 to 250,000 clones, 80% occurring once. Sequencing was performed on peripheral blood. All receptors come from a human donor in a cohort sampled during active COVID-19.

J is TRBJ1-5 and V is TRBV24-1; a weak D match, TRBD1 (5 bases). This CDR3 contains 16 residues. V was trimmed by 6 bases and J by 1 base, leaving 15 bases between them. Per germline, CDR1 KGHDR and CDR2 SFDVKD. DNA for the CDR3: TGTGCCACCAGTTCGAGGGGAGGTGGAAGCAATCAGCCCCAGCATTTT. Protein sequence: CATSSRGGGSNQPQHF.

This chain uses TRBV9 with TRBJ1-1, with 10 positions matching TRBD1. Germline loops: CDR1 SGDLS, CDR2 YYNGEE. V dropped 2 bases and J dropped 4; count of bases not matched to a gene: 2. The CDR3 runs 14 residues. The CDR3 sequence: CASSVGQGTTEAFF. DNA for the CDR3: TGTGCCAGCAGCGTGGGACAGGGGACCACTGAAGCTTTCTTT.

This chain uses TRBV7-8 with TRBJ2-6; TRBD1 matches at 8 bases. After removal of 5 bases from V and 3 bases from J, the junction contained 6 bases not matched to a gene. The V gene's germline CDR1 is SGHVS and CDR2 FQNEAQ. This CDR3 has 16 residues. CDR3 amino acids: CASSPTGGVGANVLTF. DNA of the CDR3: TGTGCCAGCAGCCCAACAGGGGGAGTTGGGGCCAACGTCCTGACTTTC.

The gene calls are TRBV6-5 and TRBJ1-1, with 12 bases matching TRBD1. Per germline, CDR1 MNHEY and CDR2 SVGAGI. V trimming: 4 bases; J trimming: 1 base; junction bases outside the gene matches: 1. This CDR3 has 15 residues. The CDR3 bases are TGTGCCAGCAGTTGGGACAGGGGGCAGAACACTGAAGCTTTCTTT. It codes for CASSWDRGQNTEAFF.

This clone came up many times. This chain's CDR3 is CASSSRREKGSYEQYF. CDR3 nucleotide sequence: TGTGCCAGCAGCTCACGTCGGGAGAAGGGCTCCTACGAGCAGTACTTC. The chain joins TRBV28 to TRBJ2-7, with D possibly TRBD2 on 6 matching bases. V gave up 6 bases and J gave up 0 bases, with 18 bases separating them. The CDR3 runs to 16 residues. From germline, CDR1 is MDHEN and CDR2 SYDVKM.

The chain is built from TRBV6-6 and TRBJ1-5; a weak D match, TRBD1 (5 bases). V shed 2 bases and J shed 4 bases, with 9 bases lying between them. Germline CDR1 and CDR2: MNHNY and SVGAGI (reference sequence). The CDR3 sequence is 14 residues long. The CDR3 loop reads CASSYMGQNQPQHF. In nucleotides, the CDR3 is TGTGCCAGCAGTTACATGGGGCAAAATCAGCCCCAGCATTTT.

This clone was picked up many times. This sequence joins TRBV3-1 (or the pseudogene TRBV3-2) and TRBJ2-1; 9 bases line up with TRBD1. Looked up from germline, CDR1 is LGHDT and CDR2 is YNNKEL (reference sequence). Unmatched junction bases numbered 4, after V lost 1 base and J lost 9 bases. The length of the CDR3 is 14 residues. CDR3 loop: CASSQGQGGVEQFF. The CDR3 DNA follows: TGTGCCAGCAGCCAAGGACAGGGGGGGGTTGAGCAGTTCTTC.

This chain uses TRBV27 with TRBJ1-6; D is unclear. Trimming removed 0 bases at V and 9 bases at J, with 12 bases between. The CDR3 sequence is 15 residues long. The germline CDR1 and CDR2 sequences are MNHEY and SMNVEV (reference sequence). The CDR3 loop is CASSLSGESGSPLHF. The CDR3 DNA is TGTGCCAGCAGTTTATCGGGAGAGTCGGGTTCACCCCTCCACTTT.

The CDR3 nucleotides read TGTGCCAGCAGCCAACAAGCGGCAACCGGGGAGCTGTTTTTT. As protein: CASSQQAATGELFF. The J gene is TRBJ2-2, the V gene TRBV3-1 (or the pseudogene TRBV3-2), with D perhaps TRBD2 (5 bases). The V gene lost 2 bases and the J gene lost 5 bases, with 9 bases spanning the gap. The CDR3 is 14 amino acids. CDR1 and CDR2 from the germline V gene are LGHDT and YNNKEL (reference sequence).

V gene TRBV10-3 combines with J gene TRBJ1-2; D might be TRBD1 (5 bases). CDR3 size: 13 residues. Germline loops: CDR1 ENHRY, CDR2 SYGVKD. Between the trimmed V and J ends, which lost 6 bases and 8 bases, there was a span of 16 bases. The CDR3 here is CAISPGTSEGYTF. In nucleotides, the CDR3 is TGTGCCATCAGCCCCGGGACTTCTGAGGGCTACACCTTC.

DNA for the CDR3: TGTGCCACCAGTGCGTCCTATGGCTACACCTTC. Amino acids: CATSASYGYTF. The chain employs TRBV24-1 and TRBJ1-2; D remains ambiguous. This CDR3 has 11 amino acids. Germline assignment: CDR1 KGHDR and CDR2 SFDVKD. The V gene lost 5 bases and the J gene lost 4 bases, with 4 bases spanning the gap.

This chain uses TRBV2 with TRBJ1-2, with 9 bases matching TRBD1. Germline values: CDR1 SNHLY, CDR2 FYNNEI. This CDR3 contains 14 residues. Unmatched junction bases numbered 7, after V lost 3 bases and J lost 8 bases. CDR3 region: CASSDRDRALGYTF. The CDR3 DNA follows: TGTGCCAGCAGTGATAGGGACAGGGCTTTAGGCTACACCTTC.